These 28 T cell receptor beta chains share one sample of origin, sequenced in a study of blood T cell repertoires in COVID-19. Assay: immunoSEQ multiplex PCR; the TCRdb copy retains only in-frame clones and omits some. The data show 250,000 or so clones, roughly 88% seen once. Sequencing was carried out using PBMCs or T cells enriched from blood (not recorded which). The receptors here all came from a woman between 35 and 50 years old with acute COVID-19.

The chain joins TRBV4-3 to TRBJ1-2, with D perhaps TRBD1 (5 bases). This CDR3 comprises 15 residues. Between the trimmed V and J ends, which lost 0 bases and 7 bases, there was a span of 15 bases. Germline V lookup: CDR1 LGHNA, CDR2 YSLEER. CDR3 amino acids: CASSQEEGLESGYTF. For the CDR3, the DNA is TGCGCCAGCAGCCAAGAGGAGGGGCTCGAGTCTGGCTACACCTTC.

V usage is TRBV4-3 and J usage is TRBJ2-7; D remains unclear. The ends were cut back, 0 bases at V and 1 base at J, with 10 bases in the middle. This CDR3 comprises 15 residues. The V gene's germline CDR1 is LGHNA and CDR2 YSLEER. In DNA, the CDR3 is TGCGCCAGCAGCCAAGATCCCCAGGCTTCCTACGAGCAGTACTTC. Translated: CASSQDPQASYEQYF.

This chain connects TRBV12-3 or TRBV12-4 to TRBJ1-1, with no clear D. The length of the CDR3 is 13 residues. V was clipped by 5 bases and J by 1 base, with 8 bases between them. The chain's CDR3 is CASSRSPNTEAFF. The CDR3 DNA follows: TGTGCCAGCAGTCGTAGTCCGAACACTGAAGCTTTCTTT.

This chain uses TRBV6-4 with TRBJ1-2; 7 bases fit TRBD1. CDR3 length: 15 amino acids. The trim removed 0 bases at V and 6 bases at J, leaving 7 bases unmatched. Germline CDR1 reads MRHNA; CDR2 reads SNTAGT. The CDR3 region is CASSDSTGALDGYTF. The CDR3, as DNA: TGTGCCAGCAGTGACTCAACAGGGGCCTTGGATGGCTACACCTTC.

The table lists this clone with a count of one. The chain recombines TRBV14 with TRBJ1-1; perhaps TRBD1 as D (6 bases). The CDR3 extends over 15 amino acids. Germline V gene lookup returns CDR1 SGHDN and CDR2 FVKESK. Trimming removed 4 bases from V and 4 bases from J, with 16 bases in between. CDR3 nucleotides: TGTGCCAGCAGCCCGACCTTTAAAGGGGGCACTGAAGCTTTCTTT. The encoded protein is CASSPTFKGGTEAFF.

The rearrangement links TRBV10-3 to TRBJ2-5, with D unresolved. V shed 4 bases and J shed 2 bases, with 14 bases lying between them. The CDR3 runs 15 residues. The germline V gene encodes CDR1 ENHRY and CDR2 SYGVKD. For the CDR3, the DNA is TGTGCCATCAGTGTACAGAGCATGCATCAAGAGACCCAGTACTTC. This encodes CAISVQSMHQETQYF.

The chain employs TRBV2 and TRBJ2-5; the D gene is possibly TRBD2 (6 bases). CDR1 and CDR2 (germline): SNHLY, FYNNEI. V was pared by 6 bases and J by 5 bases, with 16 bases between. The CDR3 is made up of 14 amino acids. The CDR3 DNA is TGTGCCAGCAGGATGAGACTAGATTTGGAGACCCAGTACTTC. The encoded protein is CASRMRLDLETQYF.

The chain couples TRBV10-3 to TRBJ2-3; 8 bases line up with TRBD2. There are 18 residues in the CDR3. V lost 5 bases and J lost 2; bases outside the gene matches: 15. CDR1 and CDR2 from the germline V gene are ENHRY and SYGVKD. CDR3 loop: CAISSLSGEPMDTDTQYF. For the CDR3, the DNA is TGTGCCATCAGTAGCCTTAGCGGGGAACCCATGGACACAGATACGCAGTATTTT.

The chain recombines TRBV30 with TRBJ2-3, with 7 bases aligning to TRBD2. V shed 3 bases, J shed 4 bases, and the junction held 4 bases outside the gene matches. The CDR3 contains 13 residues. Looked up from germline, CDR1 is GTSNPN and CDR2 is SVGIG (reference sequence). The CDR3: CAWSNSGPDTQYF. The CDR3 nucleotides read TGTGCCTGGAGCAATAGCGGGCCAGATACGCAGTATTTT.

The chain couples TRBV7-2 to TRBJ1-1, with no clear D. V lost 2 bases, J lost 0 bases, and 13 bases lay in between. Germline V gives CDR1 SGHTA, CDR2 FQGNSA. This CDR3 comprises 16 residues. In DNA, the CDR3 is TGTGCCAGCAGCTTACTGAGTCGGTTACTGAACACTGAAGCTTTCTTT. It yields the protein CASSLLSRLLNTEAFF.

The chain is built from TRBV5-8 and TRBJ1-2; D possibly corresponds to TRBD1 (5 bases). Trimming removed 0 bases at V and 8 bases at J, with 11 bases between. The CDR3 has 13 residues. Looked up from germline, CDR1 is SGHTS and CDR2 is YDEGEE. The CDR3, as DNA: TGTGCCAGCAGCTTGGGCAGGGCTTTCGGCTACACCTTC. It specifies CASSLGRAFGYTF.

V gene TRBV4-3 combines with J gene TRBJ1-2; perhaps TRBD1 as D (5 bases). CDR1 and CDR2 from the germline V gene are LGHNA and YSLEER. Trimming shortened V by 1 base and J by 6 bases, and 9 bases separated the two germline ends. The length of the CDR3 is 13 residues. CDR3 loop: CASSQVAGHGYTF. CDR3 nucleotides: TGCGCCAGCAGCCAAGTAGCGGGGCATGGCTACACCTTC.

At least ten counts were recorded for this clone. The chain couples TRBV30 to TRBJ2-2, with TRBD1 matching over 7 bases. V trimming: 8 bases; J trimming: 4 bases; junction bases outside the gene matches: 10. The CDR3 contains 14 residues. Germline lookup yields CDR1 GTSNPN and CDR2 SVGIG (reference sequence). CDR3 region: CARGDRAATGELFF. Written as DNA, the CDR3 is TGTGCCCGAGGCGACAGGGCGGCCACCGGGGAGCTGTTTTTT.

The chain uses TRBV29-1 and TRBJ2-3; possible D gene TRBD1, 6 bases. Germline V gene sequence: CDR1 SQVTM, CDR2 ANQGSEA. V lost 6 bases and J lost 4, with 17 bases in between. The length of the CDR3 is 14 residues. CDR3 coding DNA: TGCAGCGTCCGCCTATGGACAGACCCAGATACGCAGTATTTT. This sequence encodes CSVRLWTDPDTQYF.

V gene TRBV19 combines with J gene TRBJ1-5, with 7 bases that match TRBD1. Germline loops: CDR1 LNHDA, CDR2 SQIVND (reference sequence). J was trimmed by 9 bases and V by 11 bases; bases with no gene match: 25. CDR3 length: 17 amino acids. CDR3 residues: CAVPDPNPKKQGWPQHF. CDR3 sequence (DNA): TGTGCCGTTCCCGACCCCAATCCAAAAAAACAGGGGTGGCCCCAGCATTTT.

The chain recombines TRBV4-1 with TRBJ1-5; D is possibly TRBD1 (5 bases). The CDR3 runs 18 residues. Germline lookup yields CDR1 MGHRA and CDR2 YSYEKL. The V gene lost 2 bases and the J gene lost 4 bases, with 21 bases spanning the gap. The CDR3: CASSQPPGTGSTNQPQHF. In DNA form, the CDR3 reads TGCGCCAGCAGCCAACCCCCCGGAACAGGTTCAACTAATCAGCCCCAGCATTTT.

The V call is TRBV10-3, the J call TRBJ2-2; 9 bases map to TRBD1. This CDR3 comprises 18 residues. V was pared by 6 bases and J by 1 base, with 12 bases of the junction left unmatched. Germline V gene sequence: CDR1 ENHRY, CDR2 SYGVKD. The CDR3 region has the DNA TGTGCCATCAGCACCGGGACAGGGACTACCGTGAACACCGGGGAGCTGTTTTTT. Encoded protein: CAISTGTGTTVNTGELFF.

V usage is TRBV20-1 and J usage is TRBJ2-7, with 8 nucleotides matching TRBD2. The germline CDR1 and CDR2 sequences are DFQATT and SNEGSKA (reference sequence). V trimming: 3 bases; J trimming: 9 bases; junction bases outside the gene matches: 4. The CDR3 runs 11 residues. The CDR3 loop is CSASSGTGQYV. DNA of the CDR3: TGCAGTGCTAGTAGCGGGACGGGGCAGTACGTC.

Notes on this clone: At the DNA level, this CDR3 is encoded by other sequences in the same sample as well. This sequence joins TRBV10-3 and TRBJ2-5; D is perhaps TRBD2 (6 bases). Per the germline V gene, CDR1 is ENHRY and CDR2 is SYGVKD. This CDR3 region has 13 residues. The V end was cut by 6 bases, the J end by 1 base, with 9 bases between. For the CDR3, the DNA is TGTGCCATCAGGCGGGGACTCCAAGAGACCCAGTACTTC. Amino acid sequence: CAIRRGLQETQYF.

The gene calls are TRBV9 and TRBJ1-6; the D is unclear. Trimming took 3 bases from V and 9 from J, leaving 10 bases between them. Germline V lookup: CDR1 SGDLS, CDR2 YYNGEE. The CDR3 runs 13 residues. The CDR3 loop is CASSATQISPLHF. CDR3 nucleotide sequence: TGTGCCAGCAGCGCGACTCAAATTTCACCCCTCCACTTT. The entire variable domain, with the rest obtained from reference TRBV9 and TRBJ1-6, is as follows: DSGVTQTPKHLITATGQRVTLRCSPRSGDLSVYWYQQSLDQGLQFLIQYYNGEERAKGNILERFSAQQFPDLHSELNLSSLELGDSALYFCASSATQISPLHFGNGTRLTVT.

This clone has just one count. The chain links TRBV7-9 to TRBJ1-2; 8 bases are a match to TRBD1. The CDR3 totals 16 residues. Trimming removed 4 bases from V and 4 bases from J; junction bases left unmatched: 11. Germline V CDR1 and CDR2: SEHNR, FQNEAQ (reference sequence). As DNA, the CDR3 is TGTGCCAGCAGCTCTCTACCGGGACAGGTAGTCTATGGCTACACCTTC. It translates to CASSSLPGQVVYGYTF.

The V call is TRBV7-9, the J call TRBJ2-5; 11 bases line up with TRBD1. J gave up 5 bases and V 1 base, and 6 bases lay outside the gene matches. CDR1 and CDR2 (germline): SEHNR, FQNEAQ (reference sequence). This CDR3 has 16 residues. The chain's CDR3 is CASSLGDRGSVETQYF. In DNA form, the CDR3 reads TGTGCCAGCAGCTTAGGGGACAGGGGGAGCGTGGAGACCCAGTACTTC.

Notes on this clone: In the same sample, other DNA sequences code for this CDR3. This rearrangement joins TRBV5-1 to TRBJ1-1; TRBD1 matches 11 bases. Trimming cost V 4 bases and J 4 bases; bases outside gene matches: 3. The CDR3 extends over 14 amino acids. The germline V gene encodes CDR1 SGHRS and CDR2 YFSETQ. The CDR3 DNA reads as TGCGCCAGCAGCCGGACAGGGGGCGGCACTGAAGCTTTCTTT. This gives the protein CASSRTGGGTEAFF.

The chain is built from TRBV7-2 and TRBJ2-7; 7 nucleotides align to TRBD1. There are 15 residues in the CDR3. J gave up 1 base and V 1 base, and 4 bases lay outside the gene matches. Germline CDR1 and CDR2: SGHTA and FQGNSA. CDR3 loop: CASSLVGTESYEQYV. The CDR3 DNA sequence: TGTGCCAGCAGCTTAGTCGGGACAGAGTCCTACGAGCAGTACGTC.

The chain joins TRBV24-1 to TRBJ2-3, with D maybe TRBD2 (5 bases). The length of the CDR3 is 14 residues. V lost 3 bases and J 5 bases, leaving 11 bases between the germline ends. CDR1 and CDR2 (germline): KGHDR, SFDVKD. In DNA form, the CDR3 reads TGTGCCACCAGTGATCCTCGGACTGGAGATACGCAGTATTTT. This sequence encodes CATSDPRTGDTQYF.

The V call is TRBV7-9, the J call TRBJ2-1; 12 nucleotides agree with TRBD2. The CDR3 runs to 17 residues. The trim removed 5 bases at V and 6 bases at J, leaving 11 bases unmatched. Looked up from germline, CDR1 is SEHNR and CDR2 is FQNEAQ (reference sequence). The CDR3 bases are TGTGCCAGCAGCCCTAGCGGGAGGGAAACCTATCCCAATGAGCAGTTCTTC. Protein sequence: CASSPSGRETYPNEQFF.

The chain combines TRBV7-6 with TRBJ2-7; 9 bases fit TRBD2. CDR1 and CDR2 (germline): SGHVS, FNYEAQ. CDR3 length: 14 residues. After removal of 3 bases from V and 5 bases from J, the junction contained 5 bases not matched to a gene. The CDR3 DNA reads TGTGCCAGCAGCTTCAGCGGGGGGCAAAACGAGCAGTACTTC. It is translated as CASSFSGGQNEQYF.

This CDR3 is CASSPDRGVGGYTF. In DNA, the CDR3 is TGTGCCAGCAGCCCCGACAGGGGTGTCGGTGGCTACACCTTC. This chain joins TRBV7-8 and TRBJ1-2, with 8 bases matching TRBD1. The CDR3 totals 14 residues. The germline CDR1 and CDR2 sequences are SGHVS and FQNEAQ. J lost 7 bases, V lost 5 bases, and 9 bases had no gene match.